The 22 T cell receptor beta chains given below trace back to one sample, sequenced in a study of blood T cells in healthy people across ages. A sample-barcoded 5' primer and a J-beta primer mix were used in a second PCR of about 7 to 12 cycles. One entry per CDR3 protein results from TCRdb running MiXCR on the 5' RACE reads. Of about 290,000 distinct CDR3 sequences listed, around 30% are singletons. The source material was blood. The receptor source for this set is a woman aged 70-85 years in good health.

In this sample, this clonotype turned up a few times. This chain uses TRBV29-1 with TRBJ1-4; no clear D. CDR3 size: 13 residues. Trimming removed 0 bases from V and 7 bases from J, with 9 bases in between. Germline V gene data show CDR1 as SQVTM and CDR2 as ANQGSEA. The CDR3 protein is CSVEEGAAEKLFF. CDR3 in DNA: TGCAGCGTTGAAGAGGGTGCAGCTGAAAAACTGTTTTTT.

This chain uses TRBV7-2 with TRBJ2-5; D is unresolved. TRBJ2-1 explains the end of the DNA better; the J call may be wrong. The CDR3 consists of 12 residues. Per the germline V gene, CDR1 is SGHTA and CDR2 is FQGNSA. The CDR3 region is CASSRRSGEQFF. Written as DNA, the CDR3 is TGTGCCAGCAGCCGGAGATCGGGTGAGCAGTTCTTC.

This clonotype showed up just a few times. The chain uses TRBV20-1 and TRBJ2-7, with a tentative D call TRBD2 (6 bases). This CDR3 spans 14 amino acids. Per germline, CDR1 DFQATT and CDR2 SNEGSKA (reference sequence). The germline V and J ends were trimmed by 1 base and 2 bases, with 12 bases remaining between them. In DNA, the CDR3 is TGCAGTGCTAGAGGGCGGGACCCTCCCTACGAGCAGTACTTC. Translating gives CSARGRDPPYEQYF.

This clonotype has just a few counts. The V and J genes are TRBV27 and TRBJ1-4; 7 bases map to TRBD1. Germline lookup yields CDR1 MNHEY and CDR2 SMNVEV (reference sequence). The CDR3 has 9 residues. In DNA form, the CDR3 reads TGTGCAGGGGGCGGCGGACTGTTTTTT. Protein product: CAGGGGLFF.

This clonotype was detected only once. The chain joins TRBV4-3 to TRBJ2-3, with 9 bases aligning to TRBD2. The CDR3 has 17 amino acids. V shed 0 bases and J 2 bases; nucleotides not matched to a gene: 6. Germline-derived CDR1 and CDR2 are LGHNA and YSLEER. CDR3 sequence (DNA): TGCGCCAGCAGCCAAGAATGGCCTAGCGGGGCCACAGATACGCAGTATTTT. Amino acid sequence: CASSQEWPSGATDTQYF.

The chain carries TRBV20-1 and TRBJ1-5, with D perhaps matching TRBD1 (5 bases). This CDR3 contains 13 residues. The germline gives CDR1 DFQATT, CDR2 SNEGSKA (reference sequence). The V gene lost 6 bases and the J gene lost 3 bases, with 12 bases spanning the gap. The CDR3 sequence is CSALGGFNQPQHF. Here the CDR3 DNA reads TGCAGTGCCCTCGGGGGTTTCAATCAGCCCCAGCATTTT.

This clonotype was recorded a few times. A much larger clone lies one base from this, so it may be a read error. The J gene is TRBJ2-5, the V gene TRBV15; D is unresolved. Germline V CDR1 and CDR2: LNHNV, YYDKDF (reference sequence). V was clipped by 5 bases and J by 1 base, with 8 bases between them. The CDR3 runs 13 residues. CDR3 DNA sequence: TGTGCCACCAGCCGCCCAGGCCAAGAGACCCAGTACTTC. Protein product: CATSRPGQETQYF.

This clonotype was seen only a few times. The chain couples TRBV5-1 to TRBJ2-1; TRBD1 matches 8 bases. The CDR3 is 15 amino acids. Germline V CDR1 and CDR2: SGHRS, YFSETQ. Trimming removed 1 base from V and 6 bases from J; junction bases left unmatched: 6. CDR3 amino acids: CASSLFQGAGNEQFF. In DNA, the CDR3 is TGCGCCAGCAGCTTGTTTCAGGGGGCAGGCAATGAGCAGTTCTTC.

This clonotype was recorded a few times. CDR3 region: CASSPRTSGRALDNEQFF. CDR3 bases: TGTGCCAGCAGCCCCCGGACTAGCGGGAGGGCGCTCGACAATGAGCAGTTCTTC. The gene calls are TRBV7-9 and TRBJ2-1, with 15 bases that match TRBD2. V shed 5 bases, J shed 5 bases, and the junction held 10 bases outside the gene matches. CDR1 and CDR2 from the germline V gene are SEHNR and FQNEAQ (reference sequence). This CDR3 is 18 amino acids long.

V gene TRBV29-1 combines with J gene TRBJ1-1, with D uncertain. Germline V gene lookup returns CDR1 SQVTM and CDR2 ANQGSEA. The CDR3 is made up of 11 amino acids. V gave up 4 bases and J gave up 0 bases, with 3 bases separating them. The CDR3 nucleotides read TGCAGCGTTGCGTTGAACACTGAAGCTTTCTTT. This gives the protein CSVALNTEAFF.

This clonotype occurred a few times. The rearrangement uses TRBV18 and TRBJ2-5; D tentatively fits TRBD1 or TRBD2 (6 bases each). V lost 1 base to trimming and J lost 4 bases, with 10 bases between them. There are 14 residues in the CDR3. Per germline, CDR1 KGHSH and CDR2 LQKENI. The DNA of the CDR3 is TGTGCCAGCTCACCACAGGGGGGAACAGAGACCCAGTACTTC. It is translated as CASSPQGGTETQYF.

The chain couples TRBV7-6 to TRBJ1-2; the match to TRBD1 covers 7 bases. Germline V lookup: CDR1 SGHVS, CDR2 FNYEAQ. This CDR3 has 15 residues. Germline trimming cut 1 base from V and 5 bases from J; bases unmatched to any gene: 7. CDR3 DNA: TGTGCCAGCAGCTTAGGAGGGACAGCAGCATATGGCTACACCTTC. Translating gives CASSLGGTAAYGYTF.

The rearrangement uses TRBV28 and TRBJ2-1, with 9 nucleotides matching TRBD2. J was trimmed by 1 base and V by 7 bases; bases with no gene match: 2. This CDR3 has 14 residues. Germline V gene sequence: CDR1 MDHEN, CDR2 SYDVKM. DNA of the CDR3: TGTGCCAGCAATCTAGCGGGATCCTACAATGAGCAGTTCTTC. Translated: CASNLAGSYNEQFF.

This sequence joins TRBV9 and TRBJ2-7; perhaps TRBD1 as D (5 bases). This CDR3 has 13 amino acids. The germline gives CDR1 SGDLS, CDR2 YYNGEE. V was clipped by 1 base and J by 6 bases, with 11 bases between them. CDR3 nucleotides: TGTGCCAGCAGCGTATGGCAGGGCACCGAGCAGTACTTC. It codes for CASSVWQGTEQYF.

About this clonotype itself: The CDR3 does not end in the conserved phenylalanine or tryptophan, so this is likely a read error. This chain joins TRBV20-1 and TRBJ1-6, with D unclear. In germline, CDR1 is DFQATT, CDR2 SNEGSKA (reference sequence). Trimming took off 6 bases at V and 14 bases at J, with 11 bases between the two ends. The CDR3 loop spans 10 amino acids. This chain's CDR3 is CSALDVTLHL. The CDR3, as DNA: TGCAGTGCCTTGGATGTTACCCTCCACCTT.

The CDR3 here is CASSFNRPEAFF. CDR3 coding DNA: TGTGCCAGCAGCTTCAACCGGCCTGAAGCTTTCTTT. This chain connects TRBV12-3 or TRBV12-4 to TRBJ1-1; D unresolved. V was shortened by 6 bases and J by 6 bases, with 11 bases between the two germline ends. CDR3 length equals 12 residues.

This clonotype was detected a few times. The chain couples TRBV29-1 to TRBJ2-5; D gene ambiguous. The J call is doubtful: the DNA matches TRBJ2-7 better. The CDR3 length is 12 residues. Germline CDR1 is SQVTM and CDR2 is ANQGSEA. The CDR3 loop is CSVEEGAYEQYF. The DNA of the CDR3 is TGCAGCGTTGAAGAAGGAGCTTACGAGCAGTACTTC.

The rearrangement links TRBV20-1 to TRBJ2-5; the D gene could be TRBD1 or TRBD2 (5 bases each). The CDR3 runs 14 residues. Germline V lookup: CDR1 DFQATT, CDR2 SNEGSKA (reference sequence). Trimming took off 0 bases at V and 4 bases at J, with 12 bases between the two ends. CDR3 in amino acids: CSARDWGSVETQYF. Written as DNA, the CDR3 is TGCAGTGCTAGAGATTGGGGGAGTGTAGAGACCCAGTACTTC.

This clonotype came up a few times. The chain couples TRBV4-1 to TRBJ1-5, with no clear D. Trimming took off 2 bases at V and 5 bases at J, with 7 bases between the two ends. CDR3 length: 13 amino acids. Looked up from germline, CDR1 is MGHRA and CDR2 is YSYEKL. This CDR3 reads CASSQQMYQPQHF. CDR3 nucleotide sequence: TGCGCCAGCAGCCAACAGATGTATCAGCCCCAGCATTTT.

This clonotype has a handful of counts. The chain joins TRBV5-5 to TRBJ1-6, with D perhaps matching TRBD1 (5 bases). Germline assignment: CDR1 SGHKS and CDR2 YYEKEE (reference sequence). V lost 0 bases and J 13 bases, leaving 17 bases between the germline ends. The CDR3 length is 15 residues. The CDR3 region has the DNA TGTGCCAGCAGCTTGGTTTCAGGGCAGGCTATCCCCCTCCACTTT. Translated: CASSLVSGQAIPLHF.

A few counts support this clonotype. This chain joins TRBV20-1 and TRBJ2-7, with 12 bases matching TRBD2. J was trimmed by 4 bases and V by 3 bases; bases with no gene match: 10. This CDR3 spans 16 amino acids. CDR1 and CDR2 (germline): DFQATT, SNEGSKA (reference sequence). The CDR3 DNA reads as TGCAGTGCTAGTCCTCTAGCGGGAGGGGGAGAATACGAGCAGTACTTC. The encoded protein is CSASPLAGGGEYEQYF.

The chain uses TRBV3-1 and TRBJ2-7; either TRBD1 or TRBD2 may supply D (5 bases each). The CDR3 has 12 amino acids. The V end was cut by 4 bases, the J end by 6 bases, with 10 bases between. Looked up from germline, CDR1 is LGHDT and CDR2 is YNNKEL (reference sequence). The CDR3 region has the DNA TGTGCCAGCAGCCCATCGGGACGCGAGCAGTACTTC. This gives the protein CASSPSGREQYF.